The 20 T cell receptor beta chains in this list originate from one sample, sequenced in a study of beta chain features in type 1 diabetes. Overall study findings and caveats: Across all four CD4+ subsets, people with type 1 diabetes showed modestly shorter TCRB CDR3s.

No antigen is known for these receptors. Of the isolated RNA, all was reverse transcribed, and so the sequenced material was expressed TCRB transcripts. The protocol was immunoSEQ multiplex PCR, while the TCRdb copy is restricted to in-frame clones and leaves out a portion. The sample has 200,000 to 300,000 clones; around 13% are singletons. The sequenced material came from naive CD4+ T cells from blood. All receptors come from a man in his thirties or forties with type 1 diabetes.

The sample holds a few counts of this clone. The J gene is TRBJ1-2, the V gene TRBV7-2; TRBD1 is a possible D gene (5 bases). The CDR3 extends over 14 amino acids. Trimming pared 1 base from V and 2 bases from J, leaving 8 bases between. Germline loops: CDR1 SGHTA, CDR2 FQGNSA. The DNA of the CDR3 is TGTGCCAGCAGCTTAGTCGGGGGGAACTATGGCTACACCTTC. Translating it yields CASSLVGGNYGYTF. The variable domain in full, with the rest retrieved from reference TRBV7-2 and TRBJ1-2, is GAGVSQSPSNKVTEKGKDVELRCDPISGHTALYWYRQSLGQGLEFLIYFQGNSAPDKSGLPSDRFSAERTGGSVSTLTIQRTQQEDSAVYLCASSLVGGNYGYTFGSGTRLTVV.

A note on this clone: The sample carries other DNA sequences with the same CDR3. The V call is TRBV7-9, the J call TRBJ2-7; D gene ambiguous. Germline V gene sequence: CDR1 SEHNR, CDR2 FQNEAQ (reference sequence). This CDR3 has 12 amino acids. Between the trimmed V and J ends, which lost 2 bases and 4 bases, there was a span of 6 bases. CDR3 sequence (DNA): TGTGCCAGCAGCTTAAGCTCGTACGAGCAGTACTTC. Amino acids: CASSLSSYEQYF.

CDR3 in amino acids: CASWGGNEQYF. CDR3 in DNA: TGTGCCAGCTGGGGAGGGAACGAGCAGTACTTC. The chain couples TRBV6-6 to TRBJ2-7; the match to TRBD2 covers 7 bases. The CDR3 is 11 amino acids. CDR1 is MNHNY and CDR2 is SVGAGI in the germline V gene (reference sequence). J was trimmed by 5 bases and V by 8 bases; bases with no gene match: 3.

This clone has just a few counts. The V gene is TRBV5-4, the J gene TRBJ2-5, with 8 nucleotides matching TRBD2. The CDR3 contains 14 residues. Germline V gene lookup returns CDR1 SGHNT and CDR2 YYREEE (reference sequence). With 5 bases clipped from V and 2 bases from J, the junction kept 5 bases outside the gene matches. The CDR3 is CASSSGTRQETQYF. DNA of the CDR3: TGTGCCAGCAGTTCCGGGACTAGACAAGAGACCCAGTACTTC.

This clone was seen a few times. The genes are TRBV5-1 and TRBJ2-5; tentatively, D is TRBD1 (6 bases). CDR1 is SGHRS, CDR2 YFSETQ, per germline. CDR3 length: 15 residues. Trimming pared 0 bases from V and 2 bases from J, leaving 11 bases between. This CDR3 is CASSLGTDPQETQYF. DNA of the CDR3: TGCGCCAGCAGCTTGGGGACAGACCCACAAGAGACCCAGTACTTC.

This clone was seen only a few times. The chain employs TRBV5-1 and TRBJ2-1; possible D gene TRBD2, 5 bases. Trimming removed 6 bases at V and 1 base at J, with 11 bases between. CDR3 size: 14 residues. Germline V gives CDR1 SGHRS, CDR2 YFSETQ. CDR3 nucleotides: TGCGCCAGCAATCCGAGGGATTCCTACAATGAGCAGTTCTTC. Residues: CASNPRDSYNEQFF. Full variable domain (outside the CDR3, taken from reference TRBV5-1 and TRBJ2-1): KAGVTQTPRYLIKTRGQQVTLSCSPISGHRSVSWYQQTPGQGLQFLFEYFSETQRNKGNFPGRFSGRQFSNSRSEMNVSTLELGDSALYLCASNPRDSYNEQFFGPGTRLTVL.

The CDR3 coding sequence is TGTGCCAGCAGCGTAGGAGTTAGCGGGGGGATCACAGATACGCAGTATTTT. This translates into CASSVGVSGGITDTQYF. The J gene is TRBJ2-3, the V gene TRBV9; 10 bases map to TRBD2. Trimming removed 0 bases from V and 2 bases from J; junction bases left unmatched: 6. The germline V gene encodes CDR1 SGDLS and CDR2 YYNGEE. The CDR3 contains 17 residues. The whole variable domain, remainder taken from reference TRBV9 and TRBJ2-3, is DSGVTQTPKHLITATGQRVTLRCSPRSGDLSVYWYQQSLDQGLQFLIQYYNGEERAKGNILERFSAQQFPDLHSELNLSSLELGDSALYFCASSVGVSGGITDTQYFGPGTRLTVL.

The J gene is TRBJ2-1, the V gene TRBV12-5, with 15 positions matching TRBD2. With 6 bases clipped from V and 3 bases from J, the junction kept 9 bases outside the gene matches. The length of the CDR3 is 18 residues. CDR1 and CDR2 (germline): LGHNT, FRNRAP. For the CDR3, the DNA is TGTGCTAGTGGGCCCGGACTAGCGGGAGGGCTCGGCTACAATGAGCAGTTCTTC. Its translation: CASGPGLAGGLGYNEQFF. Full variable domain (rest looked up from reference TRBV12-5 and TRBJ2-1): DARVTQTPRHKVTEMGQEVTMRCQPILGHNTVFWYRQTMMQGLELLAYFRNRAPLDDSGMPKDRFSAEMPDATLATLKIQPSEPRDSAVYFCASGPGLAGGLGYNEQFFGPGTRLTVL.

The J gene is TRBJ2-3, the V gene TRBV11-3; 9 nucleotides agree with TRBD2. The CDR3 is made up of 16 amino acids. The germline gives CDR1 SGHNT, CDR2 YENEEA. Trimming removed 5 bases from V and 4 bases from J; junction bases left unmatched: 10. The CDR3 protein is CASSPEVAGVPDTQYF. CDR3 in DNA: TGTGCCAGCAGCCCAGAGGTAGCGGGAGTTCCAGATACGCAGTATTTT.

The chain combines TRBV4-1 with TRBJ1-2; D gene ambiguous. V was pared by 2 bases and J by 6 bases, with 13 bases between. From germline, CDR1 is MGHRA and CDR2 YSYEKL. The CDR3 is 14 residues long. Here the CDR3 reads CASSQPGRGHGYTF. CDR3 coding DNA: TGCGCCAGCAGCCAACCGGGGAGAGGGCATGGCTACACCTTC.

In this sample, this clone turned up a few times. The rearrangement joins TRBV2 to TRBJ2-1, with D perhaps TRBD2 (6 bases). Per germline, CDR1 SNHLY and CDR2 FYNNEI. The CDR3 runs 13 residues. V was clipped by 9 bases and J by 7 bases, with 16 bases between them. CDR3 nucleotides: TGTGCCAGTTCTCCGGGACTCCCAAATGAGCAGTTCTTC. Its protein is CASSPGLPNEQFF.

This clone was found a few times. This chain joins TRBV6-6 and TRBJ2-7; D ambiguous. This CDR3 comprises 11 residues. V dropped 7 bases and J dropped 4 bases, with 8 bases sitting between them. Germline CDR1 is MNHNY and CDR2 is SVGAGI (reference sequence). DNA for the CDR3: TGTGCCAGCACGCTACGGTACGAGCAGTACTTC. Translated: CASTLRYEQYF.

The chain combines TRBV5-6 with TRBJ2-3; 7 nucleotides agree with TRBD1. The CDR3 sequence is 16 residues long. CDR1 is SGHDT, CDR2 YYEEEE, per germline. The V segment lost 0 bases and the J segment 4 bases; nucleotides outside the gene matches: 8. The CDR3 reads CASSLEARQGSDTQYF. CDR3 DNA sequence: TGTGCCAGCAGCTTGGAGGCGCGACAGGGATCAGATACGCAGTATTTT.

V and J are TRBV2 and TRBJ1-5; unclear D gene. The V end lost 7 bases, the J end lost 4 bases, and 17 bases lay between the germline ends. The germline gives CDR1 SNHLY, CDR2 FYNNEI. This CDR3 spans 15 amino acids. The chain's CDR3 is CASTLGEVGNQPQHF. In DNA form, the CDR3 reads TGTGCCAGCACTCTCGGGGAAGTAGGGAATCAGCCCCAGCATTTT. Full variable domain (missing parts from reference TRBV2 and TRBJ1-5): EPEVTQTPSHQVTQMGQEVILRCVPISNHLYFYWYRQILGQKVEFLVSFYNNEISEKSEIFDDQFSVERPDGSNFTLKIRSTKLEDSAMYFCASTLGEVGNQPQHFGDGTRLSIL.

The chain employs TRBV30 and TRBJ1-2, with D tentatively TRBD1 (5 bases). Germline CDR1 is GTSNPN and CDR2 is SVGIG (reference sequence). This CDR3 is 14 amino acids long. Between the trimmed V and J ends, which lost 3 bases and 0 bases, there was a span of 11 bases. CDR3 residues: CAWSQAGTNYGYTF. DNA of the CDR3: TGTGCCTGGAGCCAGGCAGGGACTAACTATGGCTACACCTTC.

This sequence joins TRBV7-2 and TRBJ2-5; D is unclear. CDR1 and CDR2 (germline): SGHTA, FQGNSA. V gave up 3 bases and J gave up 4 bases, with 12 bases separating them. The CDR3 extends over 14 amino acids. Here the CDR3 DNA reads TGTGCCAGCAGCTTTCGGGTGGTTAGAGAGACCCAGTACTTC. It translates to CASSFRVVRETQYF.

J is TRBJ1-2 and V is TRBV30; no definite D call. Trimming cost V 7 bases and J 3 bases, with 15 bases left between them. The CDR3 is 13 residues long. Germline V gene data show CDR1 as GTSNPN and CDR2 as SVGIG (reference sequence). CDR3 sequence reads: CASSGLRHYGYTF. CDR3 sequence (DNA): TGTGCCTCATCAGGCCTAAGGCACTATGGCTACACCTTC.

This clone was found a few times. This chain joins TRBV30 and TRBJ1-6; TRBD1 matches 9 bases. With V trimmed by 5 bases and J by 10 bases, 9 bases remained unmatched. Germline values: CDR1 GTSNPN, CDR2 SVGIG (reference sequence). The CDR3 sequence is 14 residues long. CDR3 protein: CAWGPGTGYSPLHF. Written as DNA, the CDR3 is TGTGCCTGGGGACCCGGGACAGGGTACTCACCCCTCCACTTT.

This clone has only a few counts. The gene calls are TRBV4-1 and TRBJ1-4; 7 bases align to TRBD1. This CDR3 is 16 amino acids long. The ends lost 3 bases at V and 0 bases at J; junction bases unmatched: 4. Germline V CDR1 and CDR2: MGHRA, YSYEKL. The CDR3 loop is CASSQTQGATNEKLFF. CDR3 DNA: TGCGCCAGCAGCCAGACCCAGGGGGCAACTAATGAAAAACTGTTTTTT.

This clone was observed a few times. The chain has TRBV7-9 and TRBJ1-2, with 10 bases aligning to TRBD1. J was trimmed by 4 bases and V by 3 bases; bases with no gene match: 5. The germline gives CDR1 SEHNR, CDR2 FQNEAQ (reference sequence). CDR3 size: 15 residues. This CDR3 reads CASSFLTGGGYGYTF. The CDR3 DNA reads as TGTGCCAGCAGCTTCTTGACAGGGGGCGGCTATGGCTACACCTTC.